These T cell receptor beta chains were read from a single sample in a study of blood T cell repertoires in COVID-19. This table comes from immunoSEQ multiplex PCR, and its TCRdb copy is limited to in-frame clones, with some not included. The sample yields around 130,000 clones, approximately 84% seen once. Sequencing was done on a sample of peripheral blood. These receptors all stem from a woman aged 55-70 years with acute or convalescent COVID-19. Each CDR3 is given with its conserved first and last residue. The order of the fields is clone size, J gene, V gene, D gene, CDR3 DNA, CDR3 protein. A D gene is named only where the DNA matches it firmly. Clone size is given for some rows only: seen once, a few or many times, or a class if the clone is expanded.

clone_size: .
j_call: TRBJ2-5
v_call: TRBV5-1
d_call: TRBD2
cdr3_nt: TGCGCCAGCAGCTCACAACCCCCGGAACTAGCGAGGGAGACCCAGTACTTC
cdr3_aa: CASSSQPPELARETQYF

clone_size: once
j_call: TRBJ1-2
v_call: TRBV10-3
d_call: TRBD1
cdr3_nt: TGTGCCATCAGTGAGGGACAGGGCCTCTATGGCTACACCTTC
cdr3_aa: CAISEGQGLYGYTF

clone_size: .
j_call: TRBJ1-2
v_call: TRBV5-1
d_call: .
cdr3_nt: TGCGCCAGCAGCTTGGGCCTTTTCAGGGGCACCTATGGCTACACCTTC
cdr3_aa: CASSLGLFRGTYGYTF

clone_size: .
j_call: TRBJ2-2
v_call: TRBV18
d_call: .
cdr3_nt: TGTGCCAGCTCACCTAACCAAGACGGGACCGGGGAGCTGTTTTTT
cdr3_aa: CASSPNQDGTGELFF

clone_size: .
j_call: TRBJ1-2
v_call: TRBV20-1
d_call: .
cdr3_nt: TGCAGTGCGTCCGACAGAGCCGGCACCTTC
cdr3_aa: CSASDRAGTF

clone_size: .
j_call: TRBJ1-2
v_call: TRBV7-9
d_call: .
cdr3_nt: TGTGCCAGCAGCTCCGGGCCGGGGAATGGCTACACCTTC
cdr3_aa: CASSSGPGNGYTF

clone_size: few
j_call: TRBJ1-2
v_call: TRBV5-6
d_call: .
cdr3_nt: TGTGCCAGCAGCTTGGGGACAACTGCCTACTATGGCTACACCTTC
cdr3_aa: CASSLGTTAYYGYTF

clone_size: .
j_call: TRBJ1-6
v_call: TRBV12-3/TRBV12-4
d_call: .
cdr3_nt: TGTGCCAGCAGTTTACAGGTCTCACCCCTCCACTTT
cdr3_aa: CASSLQVSPLHF

clone_size: .
j_call: TRBJ1-2
v_call: TRBV13
d_call: TRBD1
cdr3_nt: TGTGCCAGCAGCCGGGGGACAGGAGTTAACTATGGCTACACCTTC
cdr3_aa: CASSRGTGVNYGYTF

clone_size: .
j_call: TRBJ2-1
v_call: TRBV7-2
d_call: .
cdr3_nt: TGTGCCAGCACCCCCTTTCCGAGCGGCGCCTGGAATGAGCAGTTCTTC
cdr3_aa: CASTPFPSGAWNEQFF

clone_size: once
j_call: TRBJ1-1
v_call: TRBV25-1
d_call: .
cdr3_nt: TGTGCCAGCAGGCAGGGGCCGAACACTGAAGCTTTCTTT
cdr3_aa: CASRQGPNTEAFF

clone_size: .
j_call: TRBJ1-4
v_call: TRBV5-1
d_call: .
cdr3_nt: TGCGCCAGCAGCTTGTCTAGGGGAGAAAAACTGTTTTTT
cdr3_aa: CASSLSRGEKLFF

clone_size: .
j_call: TRBJ2-7
v_call: TRBV7-8
d_call: .
cdr3_nt: TGTGCCAGCAGCCAACATTTGAACGAGCAGTACTTC
cdr3_aa: CASSQHLNEQYF

clone_size: .
j_call: TRBJ1-1
v_call: TRBV27
d_call: TRBD1
cdr3_nt: TGTGCCAGCAGTTTATCGACAGGGGGTAACACTGAAGCTTTCTTT
cdr3_aa: CASSLSTGGNTEAFF

clone_size: .
j_call: TRBJ1-1
v_call: TRBV5-1
d_call: .
cdr3_nt: TGCGCCAGCAGCTTACCCTACAACAGTGGTGTTAGAGAAGCTTTCTTT
cdr3_aa: CASSLPYNSGVREAFF

clone_size: .
j_call: TRBJ1-1
v_call: TRBV7-9
d_call: .
cdr3_nt: TGTGCCAGCAGCTTAAGTGGGGGGGCTAGGAACACTGAAGCTTTCTTT
cdr3_aa: CASSLSGGARNTEAFF

clone_size: .
j_call: TRBJ1-6
v_call: TRBV5-4
d_call: TRBD1
cdr3_nt: TGTGCCAGCAGCTTAGGGGCCGGGGACAGCTCCTATAATTCACCCCTCCACTTT
cdr3_aa: CASSLGAGDSSYNSPLHF

clone_size: few
j_call: TRBJ1-1
v_call: TRBV2
d_call: .
cdr3_nt: TGTGCCAGCACCCCGACGGGAACACAGGGTGAAGCTTTCTTT
cdr3_aa: CASTPTGTQGEAFF

clone_size: .
j_call: TRBJ1-1
v_call: TRBV5-1
d_call: .
cdr3_nt: TGCGCCAGCAGCTTGGTAGGTCGGACTTTGAACACTGAAGCTTTCTTT
cdr3_aa: CASSLVGRTLNTEAFF

clone_size: .
j_call: TRBJ1-6
v_call: TRBV6-2/TRBV6-3
d_call: TRBD1
cdr3_nt: TGTGCCAGCACCCCGGACAGGCCCAATTCACCCCTCCACTTT
cdr3_aa: CASTPDRPNSPLHF

clone_size: .
j_call: TRBJ2-5
v_call: TRBV24-1
d_call: .
cdr3_nt: TGTGCCACTGCGATGGGGGGTAAGCCGTGGACCCAGTACTTC
cdr3_aa: CATAMGGKPWTQYF

clone_size: .
j_call: TRBJ1-2
v_call: TRBV19
d_call: .
cdr3_nt: TGTGCCAGTAGCCCAAGGAGACCGATCTATGGCTACACCTTC
cdr3_aa: CASSPRRPIYGYTF

clone_size: few
j_call: TRBJ1-1
v_call: TRBV5-1
d_call: TRBD1
cdr3_nt: TGCGCCAGCAGCTCTCTGGGGCAGGGGGCGAACACTGAAGCTTTCTTT
cdr3_aa: CASSSLGQGANTEAFF

clone_size: .
j_call: TRBJ2-5
v_call: TRBV12-3/TRBV12-4
d_call: .
cdr3_nt: TGTGCCAGCAGTTTCATTAGGGGCATGTACTTC
cdr3_aa: CASSFIRGMYF

clone_size: .
j_call: TRBJ1-2
v_call: TRBV19
d_call: .
cdr3_nt: TGTGCCACCCTCCGGGGAAGAGGTTACTATGGCTACACCTTC
cdr3_aa: CATLRGRGYYGYTF

clone_size: .
j_call: TRBJ1-2
v_call: TRBV3-1/TRBV3-2
d_call: .
cdr3_nt: TGTGCCAGCAGTCGCACCCCAGAAACCTATGGCTACACCTTC
cdr3_aa: CASSRTPETYGYTF

clone_size: few
j_call: TRBJ1-5
v_call: TRBV5-5
d_call: TRBD1
cdr3_nt: TGTGCCAGCAGCCTGGGCACCGGACAGGGGTATATTCAGCCCCAGCATTTT
cdr3_aa: CASSLGTGQGYIQPQHF

clone_size: .
j_call: TRBJ2-1
v_call: TRBV7-2
d_call: .
cdr3_nt: TGTGCCAGCAGCGGTACTAGAGACAATGAGCAGTTCTTC
cdr3_aa: CASSGTRDNEQFF

clone_size: .
j_call: TRBJ2-1
v_call: TRBV7-9
d_call: TRBD2
cdr3_nt: TGTGCCAGCACAAATGGGCTAGCGGTGTCGGATGAGCAGTTCTTC
cdr3_aa: CASTNGLAVSDEQFF

clone_size: .
j_call: TRBJ1-1
v_call: TRBV10-1
d_call: .
cdr3_nt: TGCGCCAGCAGTGAGTCAGGGGGCACTGAAGCTTTCTTT
cdr3_aa: CASSESGGTEAFF

clone_size: once
j_call: TRBJ1-3
v_call: TRBV23-1
d_call: .
cdr3_nt: TGCGCCAGCAGTCATGGGGTCGGGACACTCTTCTCTGGAAACACCATATATTTT
cdr3_aa: CASSHGVGTLFSGNTIYF

clone_size: .
j_call: TRBJ1-3
v_call: TRBV5-4
d_call: .
cdr3_nt: TGTGCCAGCAGCGCAGGGGCAGGAAACACCATATATTTT
cdr3_aa: CASSAGAGNTIYF

clone_size: .
j_call: TRBJ1-2
v_call: TRBV3-1/TRBV3-2
d_call: .
cdr3_nt: TGTGCCAGCAGCCAAGAGGCTAGGGGCTACACCTTC
cdr3_aa: CASSQEARGYTF

clone_size: .
j_call: TRBJ1-5
v_call: TRBV2
d_call: .
cdr3_nt: TGTGCCAGCCGTCCTGTCTATCTAGGCAATCAGCCCCAGCATTTT
cdr3_aa: CASRPVYLGNQPQHF

clone_size: .
j_call: TRBJ2-1
v_call: TRBV29-1
d_call: TRBD2
cdr3_nt: TGCAGCGTTGAGAGGACTAGAAGTGAGCAGTTCTTC
cdr3_aa: CSVERTRSEQFF

clone_size: .
j_call: TRBJ2-1
v_call: TRBV25-1
d_call: .
cdr3_nt: TGTGCCAGCAGCAAAGGGGGATACAATGAGCAGTTCTTC
cdr3_aa: CASSKGGYNEQFF

clone_size: once
j_call: TRBJ1-2
v_call: TRBV12-5
d_call: .
cdr3_nt: TGTGCTAGTGGTTTCTCCCTCCACTATGGCTACACCTTC
cdr3_aa: CASGFSLHYGYTF

clone_size: few
j_call: TRBJ1-5
v_call: TRBV10-2
d_call: .
cdr3_nt: TGCGCCAGCAGTGAACCTGCCTCGGCAGGGGATCAGCCCCAGCATTTT
cdr3_aa: CASSEPASAGDQPQHF

clone_size: .
j_call: TRBJ2-1
v_call: TRBV2
d_call: .
cdr3_nt: TGTGCCAGCAGCTCGGGACTCTTTTACAATGAGCAGTTCTTC
cdr3_aa: CASSSGLFYNEQFF

clone_size: .
j_call: TRBJ2-2
v_call: TRBV4-1
d_call: TRBD1
cdr3_nt: TGCGCCAGCAGCCAAGTATTAGGACAGGGGAACACCGGGGAGCTGTTTTTT
cdr3_aa: CASSQVLGQGNTGELFF

clone_size: .
j_call: TRBJ1-4
v_call: TRBV10-2
d_call: .
cdr3_nt: TGCGCCAGCAGTGACTCCGGGAGGGAATCTGAAAAACTGTTTTTT
cdr3_aa: CASSDSGRESEKLFF